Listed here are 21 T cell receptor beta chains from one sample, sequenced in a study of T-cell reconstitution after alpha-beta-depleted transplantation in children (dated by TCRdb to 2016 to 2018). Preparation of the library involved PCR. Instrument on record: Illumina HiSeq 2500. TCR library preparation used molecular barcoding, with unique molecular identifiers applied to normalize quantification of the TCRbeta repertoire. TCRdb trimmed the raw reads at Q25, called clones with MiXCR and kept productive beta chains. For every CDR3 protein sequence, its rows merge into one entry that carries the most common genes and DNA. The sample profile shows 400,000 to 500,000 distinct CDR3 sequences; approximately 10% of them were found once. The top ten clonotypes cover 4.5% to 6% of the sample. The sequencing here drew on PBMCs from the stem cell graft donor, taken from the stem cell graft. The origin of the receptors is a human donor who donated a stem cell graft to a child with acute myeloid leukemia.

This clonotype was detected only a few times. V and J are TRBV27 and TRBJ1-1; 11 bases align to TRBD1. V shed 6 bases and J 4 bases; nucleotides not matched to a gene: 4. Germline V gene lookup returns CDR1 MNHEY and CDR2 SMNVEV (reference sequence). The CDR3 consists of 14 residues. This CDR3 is CASRRTGGFTEAFF. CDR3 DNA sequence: TGTGCCAGCAGAAGGACAGGGGGCTTCACTGAAGCTTTCTTT.

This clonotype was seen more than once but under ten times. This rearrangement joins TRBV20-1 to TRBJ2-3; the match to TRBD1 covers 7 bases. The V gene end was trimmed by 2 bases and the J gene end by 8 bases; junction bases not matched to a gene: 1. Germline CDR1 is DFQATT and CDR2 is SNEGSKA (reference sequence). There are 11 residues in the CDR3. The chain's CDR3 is CSARRDSTQYF. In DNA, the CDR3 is TGCAGTGCTAGACGGGACAGTACGCAGTATTTT.

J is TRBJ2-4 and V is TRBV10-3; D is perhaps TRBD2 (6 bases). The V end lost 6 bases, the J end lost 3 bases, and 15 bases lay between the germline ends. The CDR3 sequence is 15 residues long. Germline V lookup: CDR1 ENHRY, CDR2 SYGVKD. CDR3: CAISEPLRDKNIQYF. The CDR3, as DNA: TGTGCCATCAGCGAACCCTTGCGGGACAAAAACATTCAGTACTTC.

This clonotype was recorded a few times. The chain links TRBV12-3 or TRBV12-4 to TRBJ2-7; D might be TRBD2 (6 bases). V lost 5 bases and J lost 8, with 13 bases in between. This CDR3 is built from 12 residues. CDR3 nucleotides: TGTGCCAGCAGTCTCGGGACTTCCAAGCAGTACTTC. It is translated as CASSLGTSKQYF.

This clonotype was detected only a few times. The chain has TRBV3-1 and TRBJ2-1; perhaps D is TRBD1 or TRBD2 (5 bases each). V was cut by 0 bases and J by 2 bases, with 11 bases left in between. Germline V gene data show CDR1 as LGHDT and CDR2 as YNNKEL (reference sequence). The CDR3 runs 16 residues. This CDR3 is CASSQDGGRPYNEQFF. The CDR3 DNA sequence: TGTGCCAGCAGCCAAGATGGGGGACGCCCCTACAATGAGCAGTTCTTC.

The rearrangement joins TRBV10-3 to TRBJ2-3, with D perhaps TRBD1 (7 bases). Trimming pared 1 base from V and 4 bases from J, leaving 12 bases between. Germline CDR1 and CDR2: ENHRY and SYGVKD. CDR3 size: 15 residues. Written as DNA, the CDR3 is TGTGCCATCAGTGAGTTGGAGGGGGCCCCAGATACGCAGTATTTT. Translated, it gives CAISELEGAPDTQYF.

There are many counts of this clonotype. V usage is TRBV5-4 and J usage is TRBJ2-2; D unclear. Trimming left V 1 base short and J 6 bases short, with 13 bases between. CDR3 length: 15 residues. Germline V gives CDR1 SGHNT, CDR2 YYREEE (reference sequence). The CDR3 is CASSLLGGLSGELFF. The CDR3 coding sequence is TGTGCCAGCAGCTTGTTGGGTGGTTTGTCCGGGGAGCTGTTTTTT.

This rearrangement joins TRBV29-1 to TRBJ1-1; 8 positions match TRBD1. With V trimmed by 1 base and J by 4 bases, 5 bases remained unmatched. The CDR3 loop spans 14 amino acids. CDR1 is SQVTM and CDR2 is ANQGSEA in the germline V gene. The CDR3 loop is CSVEARGRGTEAFF. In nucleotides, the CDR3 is TGCAGCGTTGAAGCCAGGGGGCGAGGCACTGAAGCTTTCTTT.

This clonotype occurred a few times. Here the CDR3 reads CASSVGGGQGRETQYF. CDR3 nucleotides: TGTGCCAGCAGCGTAGGGGGGGGACAGGGACGAGAGACCCAGTACTTC. The chain is built from TRBV9 and TRBJ2-5; 9 nucleotides align to TRBD1. V trimming: 0 bases; J trimming: 4 bases; junction bases outside the gene matches: 7. This CDR3 region has 16 residues. Germline lookup yields CDR1 SGDLS and CDR2 YYNGEE.

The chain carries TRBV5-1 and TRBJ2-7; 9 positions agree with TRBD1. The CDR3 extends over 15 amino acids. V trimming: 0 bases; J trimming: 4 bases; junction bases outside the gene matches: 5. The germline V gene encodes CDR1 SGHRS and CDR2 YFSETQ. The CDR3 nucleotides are TGCGCCAGCAGCTTGGCCCCGGGACAGGGATACGAGCAGTACTTC. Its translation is CASSLAPGQGYEQYF.

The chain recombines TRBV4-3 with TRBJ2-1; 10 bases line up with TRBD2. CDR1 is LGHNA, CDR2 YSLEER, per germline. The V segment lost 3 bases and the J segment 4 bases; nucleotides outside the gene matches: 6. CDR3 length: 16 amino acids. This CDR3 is CASSHATSGTYNEQFF. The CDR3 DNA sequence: TGCGCCAGCAGCCATGCTACTAGCGGGACTTACAATGAGCAGTTCTTC.

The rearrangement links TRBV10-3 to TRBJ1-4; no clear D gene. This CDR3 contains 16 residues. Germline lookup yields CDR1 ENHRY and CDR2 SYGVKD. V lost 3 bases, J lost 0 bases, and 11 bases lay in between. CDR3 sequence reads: CAISDSFGATNEKLFF. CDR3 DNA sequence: TGTGCCATCAGTGACTCGTTTGGTGCAACTAATGAAAAACTGTTTTTT.

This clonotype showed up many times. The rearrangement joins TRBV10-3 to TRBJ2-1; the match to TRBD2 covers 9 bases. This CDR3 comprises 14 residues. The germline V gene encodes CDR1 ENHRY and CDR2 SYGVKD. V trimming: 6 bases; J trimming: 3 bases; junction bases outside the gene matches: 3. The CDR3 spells CAIRREGSYNEQFF. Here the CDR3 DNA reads TGTGCCATCAGGCGGGAGGGGAGCTACAATGAGCAGTTCTTC.

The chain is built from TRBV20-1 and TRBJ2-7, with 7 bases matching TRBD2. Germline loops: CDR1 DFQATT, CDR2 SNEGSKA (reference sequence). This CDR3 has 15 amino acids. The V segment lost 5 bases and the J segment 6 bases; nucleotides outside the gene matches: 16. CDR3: CSAGRLADPSLEQYF. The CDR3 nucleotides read TGCAGTGCTGGCCGTCTAGCGGACCCTTCACTCGAGCAGTACTTC.

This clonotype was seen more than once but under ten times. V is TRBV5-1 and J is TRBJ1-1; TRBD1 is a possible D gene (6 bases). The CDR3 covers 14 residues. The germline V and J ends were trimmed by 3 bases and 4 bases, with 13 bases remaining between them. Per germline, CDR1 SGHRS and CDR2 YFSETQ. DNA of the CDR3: TGCGCCAGCAGCTCTTCAGGGGCGAGCACTGAAGCTTTCTTT. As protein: CASSSSGASTEAFF.

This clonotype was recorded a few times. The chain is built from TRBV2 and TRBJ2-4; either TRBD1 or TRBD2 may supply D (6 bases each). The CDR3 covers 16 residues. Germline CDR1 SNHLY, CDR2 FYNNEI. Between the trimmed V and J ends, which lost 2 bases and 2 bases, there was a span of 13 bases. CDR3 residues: CASSERVGGSKNIQYF. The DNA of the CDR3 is TGTGCCAGCAGTGAACGGGTAGGGGGGTCCAAAAACATTCAGTACTTC. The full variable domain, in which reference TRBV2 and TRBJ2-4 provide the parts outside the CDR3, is EPEVTQTPSHQVTQMGQEVILRCVPISNHLYFYWYRQILGQKVEFLVSFYNNEISEKSEIFDDQFSVERPDGSNFTLKIRSTKLEDSAMYFCASSERVGGSKNIQYFGAGTRLSVL.

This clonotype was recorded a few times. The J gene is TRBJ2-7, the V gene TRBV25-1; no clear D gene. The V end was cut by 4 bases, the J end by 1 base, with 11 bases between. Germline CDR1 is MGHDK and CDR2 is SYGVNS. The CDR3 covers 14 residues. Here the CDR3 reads CASSATPGSYEQYF. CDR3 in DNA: TGTGCCAGCAGTGCAACCCCCGGGTCCTACGAGCAGTACTTC.

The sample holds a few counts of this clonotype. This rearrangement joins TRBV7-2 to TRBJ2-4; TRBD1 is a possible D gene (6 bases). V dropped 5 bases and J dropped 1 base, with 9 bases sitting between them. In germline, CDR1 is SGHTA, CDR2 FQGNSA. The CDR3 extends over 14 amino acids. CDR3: CASSPQGAKNIQYF. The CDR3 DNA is TGTGCCAGCAGCCCTCAGGGGGCCAAAAACATTCAGTACTTC.

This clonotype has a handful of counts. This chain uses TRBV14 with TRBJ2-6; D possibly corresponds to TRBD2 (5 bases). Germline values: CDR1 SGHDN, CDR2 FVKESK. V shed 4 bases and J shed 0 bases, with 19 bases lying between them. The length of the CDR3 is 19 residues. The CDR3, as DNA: TGTGCCAGCAGCCGCTTACGCGGGCCGGTTCCCTCTGGGGCCAACGTCCTGACTTTC. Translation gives CASSRLRGPVPSGANVLTF.

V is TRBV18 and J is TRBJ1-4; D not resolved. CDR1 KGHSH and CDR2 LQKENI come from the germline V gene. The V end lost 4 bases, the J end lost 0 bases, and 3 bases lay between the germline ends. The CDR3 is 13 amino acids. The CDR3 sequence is CASSRATNEKLFF. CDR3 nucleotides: TGTGCCAGCTCACGTGCAACTAATGAAAAACTGTTTTTT.

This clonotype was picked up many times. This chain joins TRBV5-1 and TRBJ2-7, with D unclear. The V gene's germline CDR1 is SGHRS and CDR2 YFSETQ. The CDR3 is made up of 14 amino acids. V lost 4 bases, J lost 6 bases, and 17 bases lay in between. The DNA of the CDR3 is TGCGCCAGCAGCCCTACACCGTTAACGGGCGAGCAGTACTTC. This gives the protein CASSPTPLTGEQYF.